These T cell receptor beta chains were read from a single sample in a study of human T cells and chemical hapten exposure. TCRdb passed the RACE reads through MiXCR, listing each CDR3 protein once. This sample has about 90,000 distinct CDR3 sequences, with about 11% found just once. Here the sequenced sample was whole blood, taken in connection with sensitization to the hapten diphenylcyclopropenone (DPC). The source is a man aged 40-55 years with alopecia areata. Some clones in this sample may be carry-over from other donors' samples. Both conserved end residues are part of each CDR3.

TRBV12-3/TRBV12-4,TRBJ1-4,CASSRSLEKLFF
TRBV5-4,TRBJ1-3,CASSKGGKQGDNTIYF
TRBV29-1,TRBJ2-3,CSVGAAGGADTQYF
TRBV7-7,TRBJ2-2,CASSTSVDTGELFF
TRBV7-2,TRBJ2-3,CASSLLGAVRTDTQYF
TRBV20-1,TRBJ1-6,CSARVPTASNNSPLHF
TRBV19,TRBJ2-1,CASSIGGLAGVQEWYNEQFF
TRBV29-1,TRBJ1-5,CSVKEDGVSNQPQHF
TRBV6-6,TRBJ2-4,CASSTQAPVAKNIQYF
TRBV29-1,TRBJ2-3,CSVGGDWTWSTDTQYF
TRBV6-2/TRBV6-3,TRBJ1-1,CASSYYQGSGTEAFF
TRBV7-6,TRBJ2-3,CASSLAGSTDTQYF
TRBV4-2,TRBJ2-3,CASSQGAGGPDTQYF
TRBV6-6,TRBJ1-5,CASRPGFDQPQHF
TRBV2,TRBJ2-4,CASSAYRSGRAKNIQYF
TRBV19,TRBJ1-5,CASSINNYQPQHF
TRBV19,TRBJ1-5,CATLEGSSLLGNQPQHF
TRBV3-1,TRBJ2-4,CASISQEVASGRKWNIQYF
TRBV7-9,TRBJ2-7,CASSPIELYEQYF
TRBV7-9,TRBJ2-3,CASSRTSGRTDTQYF
TRBV28,TRBJ2-2,CASSLPFRELFF
TRBV6-6,TRBJ2-5,CASSLRGLAGGGSQYF
TRBV7-2,TRBJ2-5,CASSFSLAGTQETQYF
TRBV12-3/TRBV12-4,TRBJ2-1,CASSLGSGRGIYYNEQFF
TRBV7-9,TRBJ2-2,CASSLEAAGELFF
TRBV6-5,TRBJ2-6,CASSSPQTGGANVLTF